This entry lists 17 T cell receptor beta chains sequenced from one sample in a study of blood T cell repertoires in COVID-19. This table comes from immunoSEQ multiplex PCR, and its TCRdb copy is limited to in-frame clones, with some not included. The top ten clones hold about 13% of a sample with about 90,000 clones, 80% to 90% of them seen once. Sequencing used peripheral blood. These receptors came from a human donor in a cohort sampled during active COVID-19.

V and J are TRBV7-3 and TRBJ2-6, with no clear D. Germline CDR1 SGHTA, CDR2 FQGTGA. V lost 5 bases and J 1 base, leaving 12 bases between the germline ends. This CDR3 has 16 amino acids. This CDR3 reads CASSPRLWSGANVLTF. CDR3 nucleotides: TGTGCCAGCAGCCCGAGGTTGTGGTCTGGGGCCAACGTCCTGACTTTC.

The chain combines TRBV27 with TRBJ1-1; possibly TRBD1 for D (6 bases). With 8 bases removed from V and 0 bases from J, the gap between germline ends came to 16 bases. Germline CDR1 is MNHEY and CDR2 is SMNVEV (reference sequence). The CDR3 contains 15 residues. The CDR3 region is CASRPGTSMNTEAFF. The CDR3 coding sequence is TGTGCCAGCCGTCCCGGGACATCTATGAACACTGAAGCTTTCTTT.

CDR3 coding DNA: TGTGCCAGCAGCCAAGATCCCTACAGCAACACTGAAGCTTTCTTT. Translating gives CASSQDPYSNTEAFF. The rearrangement uses TRBV4-2 and TRBJ1-1; no firm D call. V gave up 0 bases and J gave up 2 bases, with 10 bases separating them. This CDR3 is 15 amino acids long. CDR1 LGHNA and CDR2 YNFKEQ come from the germline V gene.

The chain links TRBV5-1 to TRBJ2-7; possibly TRBD1 for D (6 bases). This CDR3 has 15 amino acids. V lost 1 base and J lost 6, with 17 bases in between. CDR1 is SGHRS, CDR2 YFSETQ, per germline. As DNA, the CDR3 is TGCGCCAGCAGCTTGAGGGCTTCAGAAGGGGGCGAGCAGTACTTC. The encoded protein is CASSLRASEGGEQYF.

This clone was seen more than once but under ten times. The chain joins TRBV3-1 (or the pseudogene TRBV3-2) to TRBJ1-5, with D maybe TRBD1 (6 bases). Germline V gives CDR1 LGHDT, CDR2 YNNKEL (reference sequence). This CDR3 has 18 amino acids. V lost 3 bases and J 0 bases, leaving 18 bases between the germline ends. The DNA of the CDR3 is TGTGCCAGCAGCCAGGACAGCCTCATGGGCTATAGCAATCAGCCCCAGCATTTT. Its protein product is CASSQDSLMGYSNQPQHF.

The chain carries TRBV6-1 and TRBJ2-6; 11 nucleotides agree with TRBD1. This CDR3 has 15 amino acids. Looked up from germline, CDR1 is MNHNS and CDR2 is SASEGT. The trim removed 11 bases at V and 6 bases at J, leaving 9 bases unmatched. Written as DNA, the CDR3 is TGTGCCGGCCAGGACAGGGGGCGCGCGGCCAACGTCCTGACTTTC. This sequence encodes CAGQDRGRAANVLTF.

The V call is TRBV6-6, the J call TRBJ1-1; possible D gene TRBD1, 6 bases. Germline loops: CDR1 MNHNY, CDR2 SVGAGI (reference sequence). The V gene lost 2 bases and the J gene lost 0 bases, with 7 bases spanning the gap. The CDR3 extends over 14 amino acids. CDR3 sequence reads: CASSYGTLNTEAFF. Here the CDR3 DNA reads TGTGCCAGCAGTTACGGGACACTGAACACTGAAGCTTTCTTT.

The chain is built from TRBV6-5 and TRBJ1-5; 7 bases match TRBD1. The trim removed 8 bases at V and 7 bases at J, leaving 11 bases unmatched. Germline CDR1 reads MNHEY; CDR2 reads SVGAGI. The CDR3 contains 14 residues. The CDR3 DNA reads TGTGCCAGCGGACCAGGACAGGTCATACAGCCCCAGCATTTT. This encodes CASGPGQVIQPQHF.

The V and J genes are TRBV6-5 and TRBJ1-1; possibly TRBD1 for D (5 bases). The V end lost 0 bases, the J end lost 3 bases, and 8 bases lay between the germline ends. The CDR3 extends over 14 amino acids. Looked up from germline, CDR1 is MNHEY and CDR2 is SVGAGI. The CDR3 coding sequence is TGTGCCAGCAGTTACTCGACGACAGACACTGAAGCTTTCTTT. This sequence encodes CASSYSTTDTEAFF.

The chain employs TRBV4-3 and TRBJ1-1; D not certain. Germline V gene data show CDR1 as LGHNA and CDR2 as YSLEER. Trimming removed 2 bases at V and 0 bases at J, with 10 bases between. The CDR3 length is 15 residues. CDR3 amino acids: CASSQRLNLNTEAFF. CDR3 bases: TGCGCCAGCAGCCAAAGACTGAACTTGAACACTGAAGCTTTCTTT.

The chain employs TRBV6-5 and TRBJ1-1; D call uncertain. Trimming took 8 bases from V and 3 from J, leaving 10 bases between them. The CDR3 runs 12 residues. Germline CDR1 MNHEY, CDR2 SVGAGI. The CDR3 region has the DNA TGTGCCAGCTCAGGTCCCTACACTGAAGCTTTCTTT. This gives the protein CASSGPYTEAFF.

The chain links TRBV5-1 to TRBJ2-2; tentative D call: TRBD1 (6 bases). Trimming stripped 0 bases from V and 4 bases from J, with 7 bases between. There are 14 residues in the CDR3. CDR1 is SGHRS and CDR2 is YFSETQ in the germline V gene. The CDR3 DNA sequence: TGCGCCAGCAGCTTGGGAGGGGGCACCGGGGAGCTGTTTTTT. Translated, it gives CASSLGGGTGELFF.

This chain links TRBV27 with TRBJ1-1; D remains unclear. Germline CDR1 MNHEY, CDR2 SMNVEV (reference sequence). The CDR3 contains 11 residues. Trimming took 10 bases from V and 1 from J, leaving 7 bases between them. The CDR3 loop reads CATRRNTEAFF. The CDR3 nucleotides read TGTGCCACCCGTCGGAACACTGAAGCTTTCTTT.

The rearrangement links TRBV5-6 to TRBJ2-1; 9 bases are shared with TRBD1. This CDR3 is 15 amino acids long. The junction had 9 bases not matched to a gene; V was cut back by 4 bases and J by 7 bases. Germline CDR1 SGHDT, CDR2 YYEEEE. The CDR3 spells CASSLPGTGMNEQFF. CDR3 in DNA: TGTGCCAGCAGCCTCCCCGGGACAGGGATGAATGAGCAGTTCTTC. Together with reference TRBV5-6 and TRBJ2-1, the CDR3 gives the full variable domain: DAGVTQSPTHLIKTRGQQVTLRCSPKSGHDTVSWYQQALGQGPQFIFQYYEEEERQRGNFPDRFSGHQFPNYSSELNVNALLLGDSALYLCASSLPGTGMNEQFFGPGTRLTVL.

The rearrangement uses TRBV5-5 and TRBJ2-5, with a tentative D call TRBD2 (6 bases). Trimming removed 4 bases from V and 2 bases from J, with 21 bases in between. The CDR3 has 17 residues. The germline gives CDR1 SGHKS, CDR2 YYEKEE (reference sequence). The CDR3 here is CASSAGPMRGLQETQYF. The CDR3, as DNA: TGTGCCAGCAGCGCAGGTCCAATGCGGGGCCTACAAGAGACCCAGTACTTC.

The chain is built from TRBV11-2 and TRBJ2-1; 11 bases map to TRBD2. The CDR3 is made up of 16 amino acids. Trimming removed 0 bases from V and 7 bases from J; junction bases left unmatched: 5. Germline CDR1 reads SGHAT; CDR2 reads FQNNGV. In DNA form, the CDR3 reads TGTGCCAGCAGCTTAGATATTAGCGGGGGGGCGAATGAGCAGTTCTTC. It encodes CASSLDISGGANEQFF.

The table lists this clone with a few counts. This rearrangement joins TRBV27 to TRBJ2-3, with 7 bases matching TRBD2. The V and J ends lost 5 bases and 5 bases, in that order; junction bases with no gene match: 10. Germline CDR1 and CDR2: MNHEY and SMNVEV (reference sequence). This CDR3 contains 15 residues. The CDR3 loop is CASSPSGIPGDTQYF. The CDR3 DNA reads TGTGCCAGCAGTCCTAGCGGTATCCCTGGAGATACGCAGTATTTT.